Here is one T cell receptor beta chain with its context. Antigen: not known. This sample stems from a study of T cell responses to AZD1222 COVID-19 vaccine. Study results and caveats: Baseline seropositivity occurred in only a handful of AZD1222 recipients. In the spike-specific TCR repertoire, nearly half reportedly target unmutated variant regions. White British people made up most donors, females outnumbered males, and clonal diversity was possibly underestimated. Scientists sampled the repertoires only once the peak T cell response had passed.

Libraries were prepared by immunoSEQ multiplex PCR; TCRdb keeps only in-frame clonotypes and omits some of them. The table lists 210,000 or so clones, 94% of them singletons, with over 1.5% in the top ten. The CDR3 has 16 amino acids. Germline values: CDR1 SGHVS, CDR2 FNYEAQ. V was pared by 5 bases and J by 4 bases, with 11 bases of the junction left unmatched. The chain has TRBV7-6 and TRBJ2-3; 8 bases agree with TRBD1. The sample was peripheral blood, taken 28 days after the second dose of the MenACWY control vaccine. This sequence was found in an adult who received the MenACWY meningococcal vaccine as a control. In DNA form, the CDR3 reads TGTGCCAGCAGCCCCCGGACAGGGCTGGGGGCAGATACGCAGTATTTT. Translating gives CASSPRTGLGADTQYF. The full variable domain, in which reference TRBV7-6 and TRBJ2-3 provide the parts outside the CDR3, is GAGVSQSPRYKVTKRGQDVALRCDPISGHVSLYWYRQALGQGPEFLTYFNYEAQQDKSGLPNDRFSAERPEGSISTLTIQRTEQRDSAMYRCASSPRTGLGADTQYFGPGTRLTVL.